One and the same sample provided the 9 T cell receptor beta chains below, sequenced in a study of T-cell memory formation after mild COVID-19. MiXCR, run by TCRdb on the 5' RACE reads, gives a single entry per CDR3 protein. Of fewer than 110,000 distinct CDR3 sequences in the sample, approximately 14% were seen once. The source material was PBMCs or a T cell subset sorted from them (not recorded which). All receptors come from a young man who had mild COVID-19 (a few samples of this study predate the infection). Cell type and time point are not known.

This sequence joins TRBV7-6 and TRBJ2-6, with D possibly being TRBD1 or TRBD2 (6 bases each). The CDR3 has 17 residues. The germline CDR1 and CDR2 sequences are SGHVS and FNYEAQ. V was trimmed by 5 bases and J by 0 bases, leaving 14 bases between them. The CDR3 region has the DNA TGTGCCAGCAGCGCGGGGACACCCAACTCTGGGGCCAACGTCCTGACTTTC. Protein sequence: CASSAGTPNSGANVLTF. Based on the CDR3 plus reference TRBV7-6 and TRBJ2-6, the full variable domain is GAGVSQSPRYKVTKRGQDVALRCDPISGHVSLYWYRQALGQGPEFLTYFNYEAQQDKSGLPNDRFSAERPEGSISTLTIQRTEQRDSAMYRCASSAGTPNSGANVLTFGAGSRLTVL.

This clonotype was seen a handful of times. The J gene is TRBJ1-1, the V gene TRBV5-1; 7 positions agree with TRBD1. The CDR3 is made up of 14 amino acids. J gave up 1 base and V 5 bases, and 5 bases lay outside the gene matches. Germline lookup yields CDR1 SGHRS and CDR2 YFSETQ. The CDR3 nucleotides read TGCGCCAGCAGAACCGGGACAGCGAACACTGAAGCTTTCTTT. The encoded protein is CASRTGTANTEAFF.

There are many counts of this clonotype. The rearrangement joins TRBV6-5 to TRBJ1-2, with TRBD1 identical over 10 bases. The CDR3 sequence is 11 residues long. V was pared by 11 bases and J by 4 bases, with 1 base of the junction left unmatched. The germline CDR1 and CDR2 sequences are MNHEY and SVGAGI. DNA for the CDR3: TGTGCCGGGACAGGGGTCTATGGCTACACCTTC. This translates into CAGTGVYGYTF.

The J gene is TRBJ2-5, the V gene TRBV7-2; TRBD1 agrees at 7 bases. J gave up 3 bases and V 5 bases, and 9 bases lay outside the gene matches. CDR3 length equals 15 residues. Germline loops: CDR1 SGHTA, CDR2 FQGNSA. The CDR3 sequence: CASSVGTVLEETQYF. In nucleotides, the CDR3 is TGTGCCAGCAGCGTAGGGACAGTTCTAGAAGAGACCCAGTACTTC.

This clonotype showed up many times. This chain connects TRBV5-1 to TRBJ1-1, with TRBD1 matching 8 bases. CDR3 size: 17 residues. The germline V gene encodes CDR1 SGHRS and CDR2 YFSETQ. The ends lost 0 bases at V and 5 bases at J; junction bases unmatched: 12. The CDR3 DNA is TGCGCCAGCAGCTTGGCCTCGACAGGGGCTTCGAGAACTGAAGCTTTCTTT. It yields the protein CASSLASTGASRTEAFF. Full variable domain (outside the CDR3, taken from reference TRBV5-1 and TRBJ1-1): KAGVTQTPRYLIKTRGQQVTLSCSPISGHRSVSWYQQTPGQGLQFLFEYFSETQRNKGNFPGRFSGRQFSNSRSEMNVSTLELGDSALYLCASSLASTGASRTEAFFGQGTRLTVV.

This clonotype was picked up a small number of times. As DNA, the CDR3 is TGTGCCAGCAGCCAAGGATCGAAATTGCCCCGAGATACGCAGTATTTT. Its translation: CASSQGSKLPRDTQYF. The chain couples TRBV3-1 to TRBJ2-3; unclear D gene. Trimming removed 1 base from V and 5 bases from J, with 16 bases in between. The germline gives CDR1 LGHDT, CDR2 YNNKEL (reference sequence). The CDR3 runs 16 residues.

The chain uses TRBV6-5 and TRBJ2-1; 7 nucleotides agree with TRBD1. The germline CDR1 and CDR2 sequences are MNHEY and SVGAGI. This CDR3 spans 13 amino acids. The J segment lost 12 bases and the V segment lost 0 bases, leaving 5 bases of the junction unmatched. The CDR3 DNA reads as TGTGCCAGCAGTTACTCGCAGGCAGGGGGGCAGTTCTTC. This codes for CASSYSQAGGQFF.

This clonotype has more than one count but fewer than ten. This chain joins TRBV12-3 or TRBV12-4 and TRBJ1-2; 7 bases agree with TRBD1. The CDR3 is made up of 12 amino acids. Trimming took 7 bases from V and 5 from J; bases not matched to a gene: 4. For the CDR3, the DNA is TGTGCCAGCACCACGACAGGGTATGGCTACACCTTC. Translation: CASTTTGYGYTF.

In regard to this clonotype: Given a much more abundant clone one base away, this may be a read error. The chain uses TRBV5-1 and TRBJ2-1, with a possible D match to TRBD2 (7 bases). Germline V lookup: CDR1 SGHRS, CDR2 YFSETQ. V dropped 2 bases and J dropped 2 bases, with 14 bases sitting between them. The CDR3 totals 16 residues. The CDR3 coding sequence is TGCGCCAGCAGCTTTGTCGGGGGGCGGCCCTACAATGAGCAGTTCTTC. Encoded protein: CASSFVGGRPYNEQFF.